This TCR beta chain stems from a study of shared clonotypes between healthy human individuals. Study context: There were three CD4 naive, three CD4 memory, two CD8 naive and one CD8 memory plates per donor.

Germline loops: CDR1 MNHEY, CDR2 SMNVEV (reference sequence). V was clipped by 6 bases and J by 7 bases; unmatched bases: 9. The CDR3 spans 14 residues. TCRdb keeps only in-frame clones here, not all; method: immunoSEQ multiplex PCR. The table shows around 1,900,000 clones, with about 93% occurring only once. It was CD45RO-negative cells, positively selected for CCR7, that made up naive CD8 cells, with terminally differentiated effector memory CD45RA+ cells excluded. This sequence joins TRBV27 and TRBJ1-2; 9 nucleotides align to TRBD1. The sequence was obtained from a man younger than 35 in good health. Some clones in this sample may be carry-over from other donors' samples. Sequenced: naive CD8+ T cells from PBMCs. This CDR3 is CASSNTGGASGYTF. The DNA for the CDR3 is TGTGCCAGCAGCAACACAGGGGGCGCGAGTGGCTACACCTTC.